The 9 T cell receptor beta chains presented below share a single source sample, sequenced in a study of T cell responses to AZD1222 COVID-19 vaccine. The repertoire was sequenced with immunoSEQ multiplex PCR; TCRdb's copy has only in-frame clones and lacks some. The table shows about 180,000 clones, with more than 70% occurring only once. The sequences come from peripheral blood, collected 28 days after the second AZD1222 dose. All receptors derive from an adult who received the AZD1222 COVID-19 vaccine.

V gene TRBV11-1 combines with J gene TRBJ2-1; 8 positions match TRBD1. V lost 6 bases, J lost 5 bases, and 12 bases stayed unmatched. The CDR3 totals 16 residues. CDR1 is SGHAT, CDR2 FQDESV, per germline (reference sequence). CDR3 loop: CASRPRGDRTDNEQFF. The CDR3, as DNA: TGTGCCAGCAGACCAAGGGGGGACAGGACCGACAATGAGCAGTTCTTC.

The CDR3 sequence: CASSPELEQYF. The DNA for the CDR3 is TGTGCCAGCAGCCCCGAGTTAGAGCAGTACTTC. The chain carries TRBV12-3 or TRBV12-4 and TRBJ2-7; D is undetermined. The CDR3 contains 11 residues. V lost 6 bases, J lost 7 bases, and 10 bases lay in between.

This sequence joins TRBV18 and TRBJ1-1; TRBD1 is a possible D gene (6 bases). V lost 10 bases and J lost 4, with 16 bases in between. The CDR3 consists of 13 residues. CDR1 is KGHSH and CDR2 is LQKENI in the germline V gene. Written as DNA, the CDR3 is TGTGCCACCAAAGGGGGTCAGATCACTGAAGCTTTCTTT. Its translation is CATKGGQITEAFF.

V usage is TRBV10-3 and J usage is TRBJ1-6; 8 bases agree with TRBD1. The V segment lost 6 bases and the J segment 10 bases; nucleotides outside the gene matches: 2. CDR3 length: 12 residues. Germline V gives CDR1 ENHRY, CDR2 SYGVKD. CDR3 amino acids: CAIRDRESPLHF. CDR3 DNA sequence: TGTGCCATCAGGGACAGGGAGTCACCCCTCCACTTT.

The chain employs TRBV28 and TRBJ2-7, with D uncertain. Deletions cut 1 base from V and 3 bases from J, with 4 bases between. CDR1 MDHEN and CDR2 SYDVKM come from the germline V gene. This CDR3 is built from 12 residues. The CDR3 DNA sequence: TGTGCCAGCAGTTTATATCTCTACGAGCAGTACTTC. It translates to CASSLYLYEQYF. Together with reference TRBV28 and TRBJ2-7, the CDR3 gives the full variable domain: DVKVTQSSRYLVKRTGEKVFLECVQDMDHENMFWYRQDPGLGLRLIYFSYDVKMKEKGDIPEGYSVSREKKERFSLILESASTNQTSMYLCASSLYLYEQYFGPGTRLTVT.

The chain is built from TRBV19 and TRBJ1-2; D may be TRBD1 (5 bases). Germline CDR1 reads LNHDA; CDR2 reads SQIVND (reference sequence). The V and J ends lost 4 bases and 8 bases respectively, with 11 bases between them. This CDR3 contains 12 residues. CDR3 residues: CASSTRGEGYTF. CDR3 coding DNA: TGTGCCAGTAGTACGAGAGGGGAAGGCTACACCTTC.

This chain uses TRBV6-5 with TRBJ2-7; TRBD2 matches at 12 bases. Germline CDR1 MNHEY, CDR2 SVGAGI. The junction had 7 bases not matched to a gene; V was cut back by 7 bases and J by 3 bases. The CDR3 has 15 residues. This CDR3 reads CASIPGLAGLYEQYF. In DNA form, the CDR3 reads TGTGCCAGCATCCCCGGACTAGCGGGGCTCTACGAGCAGTACTTC.

The CDR3 nucleotides read TGCGCCAGCAGCTTGCAGTCCCTCTCTGGAAACACCATATATTTT. It yields the protein CASSLQSLSGNTIYF. The V gene is TRBV5-1, the J gene TRBJ1-3; D is undetermined. The germline V gene has CDR1 SGHRS and CDR2 YFSETQ. The CDR3 contains 15 residues. Trimming removed 1 base from V and 0 bases from J, with 8 bases in between. The variable domain in full, completed from reference TRBV5-1 and TRBJ1-3, reads KAGVTQTPRYLIKTRGQQVTLSCSPISGHRSVSWYQQTPGQGLQFLFEYFSETQRNKGNFPGRFSGRQFSNSRSEMNVSTLELGDSALYLCASSLQSLSGNTIYFGEGSWLTVV.

The chain couples TRBV5-1 to TRBJ2-7; 16 bases line up with TRBD2. Looked up from germline, CDR1 is SGHRS and CDR2 is YFSETQ. With V trimmed by 7 bases and J by 6 bases, 10 bases remained unmatched. This CDR3 contains 16 residues. CDR3 sequence: CASSLGTSGRAGEQYF. For the CDR3, the DNA is TGCGCCAGCTCACTTGGGACTAGCGGGAGGGCCGGCGAGCAGTACTTC.